Listed below are T cell receptor beta chains from one sample, sequenced in a study of T cell changes during pregnancy in multiple sclerosis. Data came from immunoSEQ multiplex PCR; TCRdb stores just in-frame clones and leaves some out. The sample lists some 93,000 clones, 90% to 95% seen once, with about 1.7% in the top ten. Sequenced material: peripheral blood, taken after pregnancy. The receptors were sampled from a female donor in good health, enrolled as a control in a pregnancy study. CDR3s leave out the opening cysteine and the closing phenylalanine or tryptophan. The order of the fields is V gene, J gene, clone size, CDR3 protein. A clone size is listed for some rows: how often the clone was seen (once, few, many), or a class if it is expanded.

TRBV7-2	TRBJ2-3	NA	ASADSGGAINTQY
TRBV4-3	TRBJ1-2	NA	ASSQGAGGGYGYT
TRBV11-2	TRBJ1-1	NA	ASSFDRRMNTEAF
TRBV9	TRBJ1-1	NA	ASSVVRGGTEAF
TRBV9	TRBJ1-2	NA	ASSENPQGGYT
TRBV19	TRBJ2-7	NA	ASSPTGGSVAYYEQY
TRBV5-1	TRBJ2-5	NA	ASSSPGETQY
TRBV10-3	TRBJ1-1	many	AISPREGPSEAF
TRBV7-6	TRBJ1-1	NA	ASSPSNTEAF
TRBV5-4	TRBJ1-6	NA	ASSQRQGDNSPLH
TRBV5-1	TRBJ2-5	once	ASSLEAGAFETQY
TRBV7-8	TRBJ1-2	NA	ASSLGEGRGGYT
TRBV5-4	TRBJ1-2	NA	ASSLDYDRGPYGYT
TRBV19	TRBJ2-3	NA	ASSIDNGGDTDTQY
TRBV5-1	TRBJ2-6	once	ASSFQMGTGSSGANVLT
TRBV29-1	TRBJ2-5	NA	SVLETGETQY
TRBV5-1	TRBJ2-2	NA	ASSQTGELF
TRBV7-8	TRBJ1-1	NA	ASSSTPGLGAF
TRBV30	TRBJ2-6	NA	AWSEPRAGANVLT
TRBV4-3	TRBJ1-1	NA	ASSQATDSAPMNTEAF
TRBV7-9	TRBJ2-2	NA	ASSRRQGPNTGELF
TRBV4-3	TRBJ2-5	NA	ASSQVYGGPQETQY
TRBV9	TRBJ1-6	NA	ASSESDRFSPLH
TRBV2	TRBJ2-7	NA	ASTTDSYEQY
TRBV20-1	TRBJ2-3	NA	SAKDRARAY
TRBV5-4	TRBJ1-2	NA	ASSTTGGGYT
TRBV19	TRBJ1-1	once	ASLDRVNTEAF
TRBV7-3	TRBJ1-1	NA	ASSLNSQGTEAF
TRBV7-9	TRBJ1-2	NA	ASSLEGRADGYT
TRBV4-3	TRBJ2-3	NA	ASSPAGQGEQY
TRBV7-2	TRBJ1-4	NA	ASSLSTTNEKLF
TRBV28	TRBJ1-2	NA	ASRSPGTDGYT
TRBV5-1	TRBJ1-5	once	ASSLGTGNQPQH
TRBV27	TRBJ1-2	few	ASSLGGGFGYT
TRBV6-6	TRBJ1-1	NA	ASSYSRGGNTEAF
TRBV5-6	TRBJ1-2	once	ASSLARGEGSGHGYT
TRBV6-6	TRBJ1-5	NA	ASSYPSGTGDQPQH
TRBV7-6	TRBJ1-4	NA	ASSLAGTVRTNEKLF
TRBV6-5	TRBJ1-3	NA	ASCGQPNSGNTIY
TRBV6-1	TRBJ2-7	NA	ASSEGDRGPYEQY
TRBV7-2	TRBJ1-2	NA	ASSPQGFGYT
TRBV9	TRBJ2-1	NA	ASSVEGGGAKNEQF
TRBV21-1	TRBJ1-5	NA	ASTKKIGRKSGNQPQH
TRBV5-1	TRBJ2-5	NA	ASSLGRTGGLETQY
TRBV5-1	TRBJ2-2	NA	ASSLIASGGTGELF
TRBV28	TRBJ1-2	NA	ASRPVGQDYGYT
TRBV30	TRBJ1-5	once	AWNADINNQPQH
TRBV5-1	TRBJ1-6	few	ASSLTAENSPLH